The rows below give T cell receptor beta chains drawn from one sample of a study of blood T cell repertoires in COVID-19. The assay was immunoSEQ multiplex PCR, and TCRdb's table has in-frame clones only and misses some. The sample holds just under 55,000 clones, more than 90% seen once. The sample consisted of peripheral blood. These TCRs come from a man aged 50 to 59 with acute or convalescent COVID-19. Both conserved end residues are part of each CDR3. A D gene is named only where the DNA matches it firmly. Rows may omit the clone size; those that give it use once, few, many or a size class.

V	length	J	D	size	DNA	CDR3
TRBV11-3	17	TRBJ2-7	TRBD2	.	TGTGCCAGCAGCTTAATACTAGCGGGAGGGAGCTCCTACGAGCAGTACTTC	CASSLILAGGSSYEQYF
TRBV27	14	TRBJ1-2	.	.	TGTGCCAGCAGTCCCCTGACAGGTTCTTATGGCTACACCTTC	CASSPLTGSYGYTF
TRBV13	16	TRBJ2-7	TRBD2	.	TGTGCCAGCAGCTCTCTTAGCGGGAGACGTATCTACGAGCAGTACTTC	CASSSLSGRRIYEQYF
TRBV4-1	15	TRBJ2-3	.	.	TGCGCCAGCAGCCAAGTGCGGGACGGCACAGATACGCAGTATTTT	CASSQVRDGTDTQYF
TRBV20-1	14	TRBJ1-1	TRBD1	.	TGCAGTGCTAGTAAGGGACAGGGAGGCACTGAAGCTTTCTTT	CSASKGQGGTEAFF
TRBV3-1/TRBV3-2	16	TRBJ2-3	TRBD2	.	TGTGCCAGCAGCCCTTCTCAGGGGACTAGCGGGAGAAAGGAGTATTTT	CASSPSQGTSGRKEYF
TRBV20-1	17	TRBJ2-2	TRBD2	once	TGCTGTGCTTGTGGGGGGGGTTTGGGGTTTGACACCGGGGAGCTGTTTTTT	CCACGGGLGFDTGELFF
TRBV10-3	14	TRBJ1-6	.	.	TGTGCCATCAGTAGGACAGAACCGGATTCACCCCTCCACTTT	CAISRTEPDSPLHF
TRBV6-1	14	TRBJ1-2	TRBD1	.	TGTGCCAGCAGTGAAGGGGACAGTGTTTATGGCTACACCTTC	CASSEGDSVYGYTF
TRBV5-5	18	TRBJ2-7	TRBD2	.	TGTGCCAGCAGCTTGGCGGTGGGGTTGGGAGGGTTCCCCTACGAGCAGTACTTC	CASSLAVGLGGFPYEQYF
TRBV19	13	TRBJ1-2	TRBD1	once	TGTGCCAGTAGCCTGGACAGGGGGGATGGCTACACCTTC	CASSLDRGDGYTF
TRBV7-8	14	TRBJ2-4	TRBD1	.	TGTGCCAGCAGCCCCACAGGGGGCGGAAACATTCAGTACTTC	CASSPTGGGNIQYF
TRBV5-1	15	TRBJ1-5	TRBD1	.	TGCGCCAGCAGCCAGGGGACAGATAGCAATCAGCCCCAGCATTTT	CASSQGTDSNQPQHF
TRBV5-4	17	TRBJ2-7	TRBD2	few	TGTGCCAGCAGCTTGGGCCTAGCGGGAGGGGGAGGCTACGAGCAGTACTTC	CASSLGLAGGGGYEQYF
TRBV12-3/TRBV12-4	13	TRBJ1-1	.	.	TGTGCCAGCAGTAATACACCGAACACTGAAGCTTTCTTT	CASSNTPNTEAFF
TRBV11-3	15	TRBJ2-7	TRBD2	.	TGTGCCAGCAGCAGAAAGCGGGAGGCCGCCTACGAGCAGTACTTC	CASSRKREAAYEQYF
TRBV6-6	17	TRBJ2-7	TRBD2	.	TGTGCCAGCAGTCGCCCCTTAGCGGGAGCGGAGACCTACGAGCAGTACTTC	CASSRPLAGAETYEQYF
TRBV9	13	TRBJ1-6	.	once	TGTGCCAGCAGCGTAGTCCCAGGCTCACCCCTCCACTTT	CASSVVPGSPLHF
TRBV14	14	TRBJ1-1	.	.	TGTGCCAGCAGCGAACAGGGACGGGTGACTGAAGCTTTCTTT	CASSEQGRVTEAFF
TRBV11-2	13	TRBJ1-5	.	.	TGTGCCAGCAGCGAGGGATTGAATCAGCCCCAGCATTTT	CASSEGLNQPQHF
TRBV7-9	19	TRBJ2-3	TRBD1	.	TGTGCCAGCAGCTTAGGACAGGGTTCCTTTCCTTTTGGCACAGATACGCAGTATTTT	CASSLGQGSFPFGTDTQYF
TRBV30	13	TRBJ2-1	.	few	TGTGCCTGGAGTCCTTCCCCCCGCGGTGAGCAGTTCTTC	CAWSPSPRGEQFF
TRBV6-2/TRBV6-3	15	TRBJ2-1	TRBD2	.	TGTGCCAGCAGTTACGCGGGAGAATACAACAATGAGCAGTTCTTC	CASSYAGEYNNEQFF
TRBV19	15	TRBJ2-7	TRBD2	.	TGTGCCAGTAGCCGTCGACTAGCGGGAGAAGACGAGCAGTACTTC	CASSRRLAGEDEQYF
TRBV24-1	15	TRBJ1-5	TRBD1	.	TGTGCCACCAGTGCCTCCGGGACAGCCCAACAGCCCCAGCATTTT	CATSASGTAQQPQHF
TRBV5-1	15	TRBJ2-5	.	once	TGCGCCAGCAGCCTCGGGATGGGGGGAGCAGAGACCCAGTACTTC	CASSLGMGGAETQYF
TRBV19	15	TRBJ2-2	TRBD1	.	TGTGCCAGTAGTCCCCGACAGGGGTGGCCCGGGGAGCTGTTTTTT	CASSPRQGWPGELFF
TRBV5-1	14	TRBJ1-1	TRBD1	.	TGCGCCAGCAGCTCGACAGGGATGAACACTGAAGCTTTCTTT	CASSSTGMNTEAFF
TRBV21-1	12	TRBJ2-5	.	.	TGTGCCAGCATAGGGGGAGGGGAGACCCAGTACTTC	CASIGGGETQYF
TRBV24-1	14	TRBJ2-7	.	.	TGTGCCACCAGTTCCAGCGACGGTCTATACGAGCAGTACTTC	CATSSSDGLYEQYF
TRBV27	14	TRBJ2-7	TRBD1	.	TGTGCCAGCAGACTAACAGGGGGACCCTACGAGCAGTACTTC	CASRLTGGPYEQYF
TRBV6-5	15	TRBJ1-5	TRBD1	.	TGTGCCAGCAGTTACTCGGGACAGGGCGGTCAGCCCCAGCATTTT	CASSYSGQGGQPQHF
TRBV11-2	14	TRBJ1-1	TRBD1	.	TGTGCCAGCAGCGCAACAGGGGTATCCACTGAAGCTTTCTTT	CASSATGVSTEAFF
TRBV19	13	TRBJ2-7	.	.	TGTGCCAGTAGTGGTGGGGCAGACTACGAGCAGTACTTC	CASSGGADYEQYF
TRBV7-2	16	TRBJ2-3	TRBD2	.	TGTGCCAGCAGCTTAGACACTAGCGGGGACACAGATACGCAGTATTTT	CASSLDTSGDTDTQYF
TRBV29-1	11	TRBJ1-1	.	.	TGCAGCGTCGGCGGAGGGAAGGAAGCTTTCTTT	CSVGGGKEAFF
TRBV24-1	11	TRBJ1-1	.	once	TGTGCCACCAGCGTCCGGGACTTGGCTTTCTTT	CATSVRDLAFF
TRBV10-3	14	TRBJ2-7	TRBD1	.	TGTGCCATCTCGACAGGGTCCGGGACCTACGAGCAGTACTTC	CAISTGSGTYEQYF
TRBV6-5	13	TRBJ1-2	TRBD1	.	TGTGCCAGCGGAGACAGGGGAAACTATGGCTACACCTTC	CASGDRGNYGYTF
TRBV6-6	18	TRBJ1-5	TRBD1	once	TGTGCCAGCAGTCCCGGGACAGGGGTAACATCCGCTAATCAGCCCCAGCATTTT	CASSPGTGVTSANQPQHF
TRBV19	15	TRBJ2-7	TRBD2	.	TGTGCCAGTAGTATTCCGGGAGGGCCGAGACACGAGCAGTACTTC	CASSIPGGPRHEQYF
TRBV18	16	TRBJ1-2	.	.	TGTGCCAGCTCAGAAATCAGGTTGCCCTCTAACTATGGCTACACCTTC	CASSEIRLPSNYGYTF
TRBV6-5	12	TRBJ1-2	.	.	TGTGCCCCTCGGGGAGCCTATTATGGCTACACCTTC	CAPRGAYYGYTF
TRBV10-1	14	TRBJ2-2	TRBD2	.	TGCGCCAGCTCGGCGGGAGTTAACACCGGGGAGCTGTTTTTT	CASSAGVNTGELFF
TRBV5-1	17	TRBJ2-1	TRBD1	.	TGCGCCAGCAGCTTAATCCGCCCCGGGACAGGGCACAATGAGCAGTTCTTC	CASSLIRPGTGHNEQFF
TRBV5-5	13	TRBJ2-2	.	.	TGTGCCAGCAGCGCGGCGAACACCGGGGAGCTGTTTTTT	CASSAANTGELFF
TRBV30	13	TRBJ1-1	.	.	TGTGCCTGGAGGTACTGGGGGGGGACTGAAGCTTTCTTT	CAWRYWGGTEAFF
TRBV5-1	15	TRBJ2-7	.	.	TGCGCCAGCAGGGTAGCAGAGCGACCCGCTTACGAGCAGTACTTC	CASRVAERPAYEQYF
TRBV5-1	16	TRBJ2-3	.	once	TGCGCCAGCAGCTTGTCTGGCGGATTAGACACAGATACGCAGTATTTT	CASSLSGGLDTDTQYF
TRBV25-1	11	TRBJ1-1	.	.	TGTGCCAGCAGTGACGGGGGGGGAGCTTTCTTT	CASSDGGGAFF
TRBV19	17	TRBJ2-5	TRBD2	.	TGTGCCAGTATCCCCCGGACTAGCGGGAGGGCCCTAGAGACCCAGTACTTC	CASIPRTSGRALETQYF
TRBV27	14	TRBJ2-7	.	.	TGTGCCAGCAGTTCCATAGGGACACCGTACGAGCAGTACTTC	CASSSIGTPYEQYF
TRBV24-1	16	TRBJ1-5	TRBD1	.	TGTGCCACCAGTGAACCTGGACAGGGGGACAATCAGCCCCAGCATTTT	CATSEPGQGDNQPQHF
TRBV28	14	TRBJ2-7	.	.	TGTGCCAGCAGTTTGCTCTCAGGGGGAGGCGAGCAGTACTTC	CASSLLSGGGEQYF